These 15 T cell receptor beta chains were all obtained from the same sample, sequenced in a study of T-cell reconstitution after alpha-beta-depleted transplantation in children. This sample's TCRbeta library carried unique molecular identifier barcodes. TCRdb called the PCR reads again in MiXCR, with one record for every CDR3 protein. The repertoire holds some 8,000 distinct CDR3 sequences, with over 9.5% as singletons. Sample: PBMCs, mostly from graft donor cells, taken 60 days after TCRalphabeta/CD19-depleted stem cell transplant. These receptors were taken from a patient under 10 years old who had a stem cell transplant for inherited bone marrow failure, so the T cells may come from the graft donor.

In its sample, this clonotype was seen many times. The chain couples TRBV4-1 to TRBJ2-1; TRBD2 matches at 8 bases. V lost 3 bases, J lost 10 bases, and 14 bases stayed unmatched. The CDR3 spans 16 residues. Germline CDR1 reads MGHRA; CDR2 reads YSYEKL. Written as DNA, the CDR3 is TGCGCCAGCAGCCACCTACTAGCGGCCAGCGAAAGAGAGCAGTTCTTC. It translates to CASSHLLAASEREQFF.

V gene TRBV2 combines with J gene TRBJ1-5; the D is unclear. The CDR3 extends over 14 amino acids. Germline lookup yields CDR1 SNHLY and CDR2 FYNNEI. Deletions cut 4 bases from V and 1 base from J, with 8 bases between. The CDR3 is CASSARWSNQPQHF. The DNA for the CDR3 is TGTGCCAGCAGTGCACGGTGGAGCAATCAGCCCCAGCATTTT.

This clonotype was picked up many times. V and J are TRBV6-2 or TRBV6-3 and TRBJ1-3; D is ambiguous. Germline CDR1 is MNHEY and CDR2 is SVGEGT. This CDR3 is built from 13 residues. V gave up 2 bases and J gave up 0 bases, with 2 bases separating them. CDR3 sequence: CASSYSSGNTIYF. The CDR3 DNA is TGTGCCAGCAGTTACAGCTCTGGAAACACCATATATTTT.

This clonotype has ten or more counts. The chain has TRBV20-1 and TRBJ2-1, with D possibly TRBD2 on 6 matching bases. This CDR3 is built from 15 residues. The germline V and J ends were trimmed by 4 bases and 2 bases, with 15 bases remaining between them. Germline CDR1 reads DFQATT; CDR2 reads SNEGSKA (reference sequence). The CDR3 sequence is CSAIVRGRTYNEQFF. The CDR3 DNA reads as TGCAGTGCTATCGTCCGTGGGAGGACCTACAATGAGCAGTTCTTC.

This clonotype was detected many times. The chain has TRBV13 and TRBJ2-7, with D perhaps matching TRBD1 (5 bases). Trimming shortened V by 3 bases and J by 5 bases, and 17 bases separated the two germline ends. The germline V gene encodes CDR1 PRHDT and CDR2 FYEKMQ (reference sequence). The CDR3 consists of 15 residues. CDR3 bases: TGTGCCAGCAGCTTTGGACACGCTTACGTTGACGAGCAGTACTTC. Translating gives CASSFGHAYVDEQYF.

This clonotype occurred many times. The chain carries TRBV6-5 and TRBJ1-1; D not resolved. The length of the CDR3 is 15 residues. The germline CDR1 and CDR2 sequences are MNHEY and SVGAGI. Trimming cost V 5 bases and J 0 bases, with 13 bases left between them. CDR3 nucleotides: TGTGCCAGCAGTCCAGGTGGTTATATGAACACTGAAGCTTTCTTT. Amino acids: CASSPGGYMNTEAFF.

This clonotype was counted ten times or more. The J gene is TRBJ2-3, the V gene TRBV5-1; TRBD1 is a possible D gene (6 bases). The germline V and J ends were trimmed by 4 bases and 8 bases, with 26 bases remaining between them. The germline CDR1 and CDR2 sequences are SGHRS and YFSETQ. The CDR3 contains 17 residues. Here the CDR3 DNA reads TGCGCCAGCAGCCCGCTATTACAGGATTGGACAGTCGGTACGCAGTATTTT. Its protein is CASSPLLQDWTVGTQYF.

This clonotype was observed at least ten times. The V and J genes are TRBV5-1 and TRBJ2-5; D not resolved. Germline-derived CDR1 and CDR2 are SGHRS and YFSETQ. There are 20 residues in the CDR3. V was pared by 0 bases and J by 0 bases, with 24 bases between. This CDR3 is CASSLALRADGGMYQETQYF. Written as DNA, the CDR3 is TGCGCCAGCAGCTTGGCTCTCCGGGCCGACGGCGGTATGTACCAAGAGACCCAGTACTTC.

This clonotype has a count of ten or more. The V gene is TRBV5-8, the J gene TRBJ2-3; 11 bases line up with TRBD2. The ends lost 6 bases at V and 0 bases at J; junction bases unmatched: 9. The CDR3 is made up of 17 amino acids. CDR1 and CDR2 from the germline V gene are SGHTS and YDEGEE. In nucleotides, the CDR3 is TGTGCCAGCAACCCTAGCGGGGGGTGGGTTAGCACAGATACGCAGTATTTT. This codes for CASNPSGGWVSTDTQYF.

This clonotype was seen repeatedly, ten times or more. The V call is TRBV7-9, the J call TRBJ2-3; TRBD1 or TRBD2 may be the D gene (6 bases each). Germline V gene sequence: CDR1 SEHNR, CDR2 FQNEAQ (reference sequence). This CDR3 has 15 residues. Deletions cut 8 bases from V and 4 bases from J, with 19 bases between. CDR3 nucleotides: TGTGCCAGCGGGAGAGGGGGGTTAAGCGCAGATACGCAGTATTTT. Its translation is CASGRGGLSADTQYF.

The sample holds many counts of this clonotype. The chain has TRBV4-1 and TRBJ2-5, with no clear D. Trimming removed 0 bases at V and 5 bases at J, with 16 bases between. Germline V gene sequence: CDR1 MGHRA, CDR2 YSYEKL. This CDR3 contains 16 residues. CDR3 in amino acids: CASSQDFGGVGETQYF. In nucleotides, the CDR3 is TGCGCCAGCAGCCAAGATTTTGGTGGTGTCGGTGAGACCCAGTACTTC.

This clonotype was seen many times. This rearrangement joins TRBV28 to TRBJ2-7, with D perhaps matching TRBD2 (7 bases). Germline loops: CDR1 MDHEN, CDR2 SYDVKM. The CDR3 is 19 amino acids. Trimming took off 3 bases at V and 2 bases at J, with 26 bases between the two ends. Written as DNA, the CDR3 is TGTGCCAGCAGTTTTTTTTTCGGTTTCGAGGGAGGGGGGACCTACGAGCAGTACTTC. Its protein product is CASSFFFGFEGGGTYEQYF.

This clonotype was detected many times. This rearrangement joins TRBV6-4 to TRBJ2-3; no definite D call. The length of the CDR3 is 13 residues. V was clipped by 0 bases and J by 7 bases, with 8 bases between them. Germline V lookup: CDR1 MRHNA, CDR2 SNTAGT. The CDR3 coding sequence is TGTGCCAGCAGTGACTCGGTTCGGAATACGCAGTATTTT. This codes for CASSDSVRNTQYF.

This clonotype was detected many times. This rearrangement joins TRBV20-1 to TRBJ2-7; 11 nucleotides agree with TRBD1. The CDR3 contains 12 residues. Trimming at V came to 6 bases and at J to 6 bases, leaving 4 bases not matched to a gene. In germline, CDR1 is DFQATT, CDR2 SNEGSKA (reference sequence). The CDR3 reads CSAMDRGREQYF. The CDR3 DNA reads TGCAGTGCAATGGACAGGGGGCGCGAGCAGTACTTC.

This clonotype was detected ten times or more. This rearrangement joins TRBV5-1 to TRBJ2-3; D uncertain. CDR3 length equals 14 residues. The germline CDR1 and CDR2 sequences are SGHRS and YFSETQ. Trimming stripped 0 bases from V and 1 base from J, with 6 bases between. The CDR3 DNA reads as TGCGCCAGCAGCTTGGCCTGGGGCACAGATACGCAGTATTTT. It codes for CASSLAWGTDTQYF.